In its sample, the clone carrying this T cell receptor beta chain was seen many times. Amplification of TCR beta CDR3 regions was performed using RNA transcripts as template. The HTBI primer set was used in a first-round RT-PCR of the TCR CDR3. From the multiplex PCR reads, TCRdb called clonotypes with MiXCR, one entry per CDR3 protein. The repertoire holds fewer than 600,000 distinct CDR3 sequences, with roughly 14% as singletons. This sample is drawn from a study of T cells in Graves' hyperthyroidism and ophthalmopathy. The CDR3 length is 17 residues. Trimming stripped 4 bases from V and 0 bases from J, with 13 bases between.

Material for sequencing was blood. The TCR sequence derives from a woman in her late teens or twenties with Graves' hyperthyroidism. V gene TRBV12-3 or TRBV12-4 combines with J gene TRBJ1-6; D unclear. The CDR3 region is CASSSWAFSSYNSPLHF. The DNA for the CDR3 is TGTGCCAGCAGTTCGTGGGCCTTCAGCTCCTATAATTCACCCCTCCACTTT.